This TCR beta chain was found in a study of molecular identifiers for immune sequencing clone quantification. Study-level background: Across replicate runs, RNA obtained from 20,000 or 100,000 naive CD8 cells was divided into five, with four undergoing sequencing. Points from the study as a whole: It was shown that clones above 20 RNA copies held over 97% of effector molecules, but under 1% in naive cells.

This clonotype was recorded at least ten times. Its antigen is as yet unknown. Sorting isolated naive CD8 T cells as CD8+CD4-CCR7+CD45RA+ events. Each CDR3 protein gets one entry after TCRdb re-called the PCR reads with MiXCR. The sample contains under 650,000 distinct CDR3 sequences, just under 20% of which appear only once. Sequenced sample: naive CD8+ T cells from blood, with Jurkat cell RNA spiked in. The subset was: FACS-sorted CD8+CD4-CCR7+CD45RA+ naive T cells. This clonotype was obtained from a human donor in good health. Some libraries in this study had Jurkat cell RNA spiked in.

Here the CDR3 DNA reads TGTGCCAGCACCCTAACAGGGACTGAAGCTTTCTTT. This translates into CASTLTGTEAFF. The gene calls are TRBV5-6 and TRBJ1-1, with D perhaps matching TRBD1 (6 bases). CDR1 is SGHDT, CDR2 YYEEEE, per germline. The CDR3 has 12 residues. The V gene lost 6 bases and the J gene lost 5 bases, with 11 bases spanning the gap.